This T cell receptor (beta chain) is drawn from a study of cytomegalovirus exposure and HLA in healthy donors (dated by TCRdb to 2017 to 2019). The study in broad terms: An earlier analysis of 587 of the donors reported about 300 Gb of sequence data and 100 million to 120 million unique TCR beta sequences obtained from roughly 170 million T cells. An early release covering 500 to 750 HLA-typed donors comprised approximately 290 gigabases of sequencing data and around 86 million unique TCR sequences. Of the approximately 400 genotyped donors, less than 90% were placed in the genetic ancestry cluster associated with self-reported Caucasian donors. The study was designed to test whether signatures of past pathogen exposure could be identified by cataloging public T cell receptors. The study profiled the T cell repertoires of more than 500 subjects by immunosequencing and related them to cytomegalovirus serostatus. In addition to the first cohort of 666 subjects, a separate validation cohort of 130 or so different subjects was used. High-throughput TCR immunosequencing, statistical association of individual TCRs with disease status, and machine learning were combined to predict cytomegalovirus infection status. To study patterns of TCR occurrence, a later analysis re-analyzed previously published TCR beta repertoires from several hundred donors and added high-resolution HLA genotyping. Rather than drawing on any new phenotypic data, the later analysis identified candidate immune exposures from TCR beta sequences and the way those sequences occurred across donors. An earlier analysis of a few hundred of the donors applied high-throughput TCR beta sequencing to assess whether each TCR beta V gene segment acted as functional or pseudogenic. Donor age, sex, ethnicity and CMV serostatus were collected together with the repertoire data. A later genetic analysis took genome-wide SNP genotypes for about 55% of the 666 donors and used that subset as a discovery cohort. Every discovery cohort repertoire had been produced on one sequencing platform. HLA typing included class I and class II loci at four-digit resolution. The number of donors typed differed by locus, with roughly 629-640 for A, B, C, DRB1 and DQB1, around 520 for DQA1, 600 to 610 for DPA1, and some 450 for DPB1. About five DR-DQ haplotypes were treated as single units for association and clustering because of strong linkage in the cohort. On average, around 240,000 unique TCR beta nucleotide sequences were sequenced per donor among a few hundred genotyped donors of the cohort, with roughly 18% of those sequences being non-productive.

Points on this clone: Its antigen is unknown. Per-base qualities were not stored, and no clone one base away is much larger.

The paper's findings and limits, for the study overall: A group of highly shared sequence variants was considered likely to be a technical artifact of the sequencing pipeline. In a later analysis, HLA-associated TCR beta chains were found to be more clonally expanded and to have lower generation probabilities than equally common non-associated chains. The authors suggested that the approach could potentially be extended to other disease states and immunological phenotypes. Broadly in line with IMGT annotations, most TCR beta V segments showed up in productive rearrangements about 87% or about 30% of the time in an earlier analysis of approximately 600 of the donors. Cytomegalovirus status was reported to be diagnosed by the classifier with high specificity and sensitivity in both the original and validation cohorts. In a later analysis, the rate of TCR association differed among HLA loci, with DRB1 alleles having the most associated TCRs and HLA-C alleles having the fewest. When HLA alleles, especially DR and DQ, strongly co-occurred, attributing TCR associations to individual alleles was difficult. In a later analysis, most CMV-associated TCR beta chains were found to appear HLA-restricted, with HLA associations seemingly driven largely by CMV exposure. For the cohort, immune exposure information was limited to CMV serostatus. Across donors, most TCR sequences were observed very rarely, whereas some public TCRs were present in many individuals. Presence/absence analyses assumed roughly uniform sequencing depth across donors, an assumption that may not hold. In a later analysis, more than 15,000 TCR beta sequences were associated with specific HLA alleles at a false discovery rate of 0.05. In vitro tests confirmed that a few of the cytomegalovirus-associated TCR beta chains recognize cytomegalovirus antigens. A further reported finding was that TCR beta sequences accurately predicted the HLA-A and HLA-B alleles for most subjects in the first cohort. According to a later genetic analysis, donors in an Asian-associated ancestry cluster had fewer N-insertions in productive TCRs than the approximately 610-donor mean. This cohort had only TCR beta chains sequenced, and the lack of alpha or paired-chain data limited which features could be detected. Because some donors lacked HLA typing at each locus, the association tests relied only on the typed subset. A total of some 180 TCR beta chains were listed by the study as associated with cytomegalovirus. The earlier analysis of some 560 of the donors excluded 15 to 20 rarely observed V segments, including chromosome 9 orphons, because counts were too low. According to a later analysis, parvovirus B19, influenza, CMV and Epstein-Barr virus appeared linked to several top co-occurrence clusters. Correlated functional status among segregating V segments might reflect linkage disequilibrium, but an unknown experimental factor could not be ruled out. V-gene and J-gene trimming of TCR beta chains was associated with a missense DCLRE1C variant in a later genetic analysis, and the association was replicated in an independent cohort. Some IMGT-functional V segments, including TRBV6-2 and TRBV6-3, could not be distinguished by the 87-base-pair reads and were therefore excluded.

From the cysteine up to the phenylalanine, the CDR3 has a length of 17 residues. Of all the DNA, just the CDR3 is kept, 51 bases in frame from base 1. The junction shows trimming of 0 bases on V and 9 bases on J, and the gene matches do not reach 14 bases of it. CDR1 and CDR2 were assigned from the germline V gene as SGHDN and FVKESK. Libraries were made using the immunoSEQ multiplex PCR assay. The multiplex PCR relied on a mix of 60 forward primers for TCR Vbeta segments and 13 reverse primers for TCR Jbeta segments. The CDR3 region of rearranged TCR beta genes was amplified from genomic DNA with a multiplex PCR assay. The amplified TCR beta libraries were sequenced on the Illumina HiSeq System as 87-base-pair reads. Turning to the authors' computational methods: Across the roughly 670 repertoires, a later analysis counted approximately 75 million unique TCR beta chains, 8.5 million to 12 million of which were shared by at least two donors. Raw reads were error-corrected and collapsed into unique sequences by a nearest-neighbor algorithm in which closely related sequences were merged to remove PCR and sequencing errors. To assign V, D and J gene segments, CDR3 sequences were aligned to IMGT reference sequences. Each retained sequence needed at least a six-nucleotide match to both a V gene segment and a J gene segment. A rearrangement counted as productive if the CDR3 had no stop codons and remained in frame with V and J, and every other rearrangement counted as non-productive. Following IMGT convention, CDR3 was defined as the stretch from the second conserved V-encoded cysteine up to the conserved J-encoded phenylalanine. The earlier analysis of a few hundred of the donors excluded sequences that lacked an unambiguous match to a single V gene segment. An earlier analysis of roughly 590 of the donors called V segments functional above 56.7% productive rearrangements and segregating when the between-donor standard deviation exceeded 5%. A statistical classification framework was built to diagnose cytomegalovirus status from the catalog of TCR beta chain sequences. V and J gene assignment, in a later analysis, came from comparing TCR nucleotide sequences with IMGT/GENE-DB human TR gene sequences. A later analysis assigned CDR3 sequences and most-parsimonious VDJ recombination scenarios with the TCRdist pipeline. In a later analysis, each TCR beta chain was defined by its CDR3 amino acid sequence together with its V-gene family, and reads without a unique V-gene family were excluded. As a way to deal with suspected cross-contamination and a sequencing artifact, a later analysis dropped 450 to 700 nucleotide sequences that were highly shared and had low generation probability. In a later analysis, a clonal expansion index was calculated for each public chain from normalized within-repertoire ranks of inferred template counts. In a later analysis, generation probabilities were computed using a VDJ recombination model fitted to out-of-frame rearrangements, and the results were checked against IGoR. Hypergeometric tests were used in a later analysis to score TCR-TCR, TCR-HLA and TCR-CMV co-occurrence, with a repertoire-size bias correction applied to the TCR pairs. A later analysis estimated false discovery rates by permuting HLA or CMV assignments 20 times. A later analysis grouped co-occurring TCRs with DBSCAN, adding TCRdist sequence similarity when clustering within HLA-allele-positive subsets. For co-occurrence clustering, repertoires with fewer than 30,000 or more than 120,000 public chains were excluded, along with roughly 5 repertoires with anomalous nucleotide sharing. The source is immuneACCESS, and TCRdb retained only in-frame sequences with V and J called. Part of the clones is not carried over; for the studies checked, unresolved V genes explain less than half of this, and the remainder is unexplained. Clonal size and the V and J genes are those of that table, whereas D and trimming came from the DNA. The sample table records over 100,000 clones; roughly 70% of these occur just once. The top ten clonotypes cover 0.85% to 0.9% of the sample.

The cohort consisted of some 670 healthy bone marrow donors. At the time of sampling, every cohort member was nominally healthy, though immune exposures that went unrecorded were likely present. The donor was CMV seronegative and was included in the group of about 400 seronegative cohort members. A peripheral blood sample was collected from each donor, and TCR beta sequencing was performed on peripheral blood mononuclear cells. Genomic DNA was extracted from the blood cell samples with the Qiagen DNeasy Blood Extraction Kit. The sequencing sample was made of PBMCs. Recombination linked TRBV14 to TRBJ1-1, with 9 bases matching TRBD1. The clonotype originates from a woman younger than 45 in good health and CMV-seronegative. In nucleotide form, the sequence is TGTGCCAGCAGCCAAGACAGGGGGACAGGGATTACAACTAAAGCTTTCTTT. Translation gives CASSQDRGTGITTKAFF.